Listed here is a single T cell receptor beta chain. What it recognizes is unknown. This specimen comes from a study of cytomegalovirus exposure and HLA in healthy donors. Whole-study context: The Caucasian-associated ancestry cluster contained 81% of the approximately 410 genotyped donors.

J lost 0 bases, V lost 2 bases, and 8 bases had no gene match. The CDR3 runs to 18 residues. Germline values: CDR1 LNHDA, CDR2 SQIVND (reference sequence). In the PCR, 60 Vbeta and 13 Jbeta primers were used. The data were produced by immunoSEQ multiplex PCR, yet TCRdb's version contains in-frame clones alone and is incomplete. The data show over 130,000 clones, with roughly 66% seen just once and around 6.3% held by the top ten. Notes on the study in general: In a later analysis, a missense DCLRE1C variant was linked to TCR beta V- and J-gene trimming.

Sequencing input: PBMCs. The receptor's source is a woman aged 55 to 70 in good health and CMV-seronegative. This chain connects TRBV19 to TRBJ2-3; 10 nucleotides match TRBD2. The CDR3 here is CASSIIAGGITSTDTQYF. The CDR3 DNA reads as TGTGCCAGTAGTATAATAGCGGGGGGAATTACTAGCACAGATACGCAGTATTTT.